These 28 T cell receptor beta chains were all obtained from the same sample, sequenced in a study of T-cell reconstitution after alpha-beta-depleted transplantation in children. TCRbeta library construction was performed incorporating unique molecular identifiers. Each CDR3 protein is one row after TCRdb ran MiXCR on the PCR reads. Among some 500,000 distinct CDR3 sequences, about 31% were seen once, and the ten largest hold less than 2.5%. The sample in question was PBMCs from the stem cell graft donor, obtained from the stem cell graft. The receptors shown here come from a human donor who donated a stem cell graft to a child with aplastic anemia.

The chain recombines TRBV3-1 with TRBJ2-1; no firm D call. The CDR3 spans 12 residues. Trimming pared 4 bases from V and 12 bases from J, leaving 13 bases between. Germline values: CDR1 LGHDT, CDR2 YNNKEL (reference sequence). The CDR3 DNA is TGTGCCAGCAGCCCAGACAATTTCGGGCAGTTCTTC. It specifies CASSPDNFGQFF.

The rearrangement links TRBV10-2 to TRBJ2-5, with D tentatively TRBD2 (6 bases). The germline V gene has CDR1 WSHSY and CDR2 SAAADI. This CDR3 comprises 15 residues. Trimming took off 3 bases at V and 4 bases at J, with 15 bases between the two ends. The DNA for the CDR3 is TGCGCCAGCAGTGAAAATGGCCCGGAGGGAGAGACCCAGTACTTC. Its translation: CASSENGPEGETQYF.

This clonotype has more than one count but fewer than ten. The gene calls are TRBV10-3 and TRBJ2-7; 12 bases match TRBD1. CDR1 and CDR2 from the germline V gene are ENHRY and SYGVKD. The J segment lost 6 bases and the V segment lost 2 bases, leaving 5 bases of the junction unmatched. The CDR3 is 15 residues long. The chain's CDR3 is CAISEVGQGASEQYF. In nucleotides, the CDR3 is TGTGCCATCAGTGAGGTGGGACAGGGGGCGTCCGAGCAGTACTTC.

The chain has TRBV30 and TRBJ1-5, with TRBD1 matching 7 bases. V lost 2 bases and J lost 11; bases outside the gene matches: 18. The CDR3 contains 16 residues. Germline V gene data show CDR1 as GTSNPN and CDR2 as SVGIG (reference sequence). CDR3 loop: CAWSPRGTVSSWAQHF. In DNA, the CDR3 is TGTGCCTGGAGTCCTCGGGGGACAGTTTCTAGTTGGGCCCAGCATTTT.

This clonotype has a handful of counts. This rearrangement joins TRBV20-1 to TRBJ2-2; 12 bases fit TRBD2. V shed 3 bases and J 0 bases; nucleotides not matched to a gene: 14. CDR3 size: 20 residues. The germline V gene encodes CDR1 DFQATT and CDR2 SNEGSKA (reference sequence). DNA for the CDR3: TGCAGTGCTAGTGCACTCGGGACTAGCGGGTATAGTACGAACACCGGGGAGCTGTTTTTT. Amino acids: CSASALGTSGYSTNTGELFF.

The gene calls are TRBV5-6 and TRBJ2-3, with 9 positions matching TRBD1. Trimming took 4 bases from V and 1 from J; bases not matched to a gene: 10. This CDR3 has 17 amino acids. Germline lookup yields CDR1 SGHDT and CDR2 YYEEEE. The CDR3 loop is CASSVPGQGAGTDTQYF. CDR3 sequence (DNA): TGTGCCAGCAGCGTCCCGGGACAGGGTGCCGGCACAGATACGCAGTATTTT.

This chain connects TRBV20-1 to TRBJ1-5; D gene unclear. Trimming pared 0 bases from V and 0 bases from J, leaving 18 bases between. CDR1 is DFQATT, CDR2 SNEGSKA, per germline (reference sequence). The CDR3 is 18 amino acids. The CDR3: CSAREAGTIRYSNQPQHF. For the CDR3, the DNA is TGCAGTGCTAGAGAGGCGGGCACGATAAGATATAGCAATCAGCCCCAGCATTTT.

The chain joins TRBV12-3 or TRBV12-4 to TRBJ1-1; D gene ambiguous. The CDR3 sequence is 15 residues long. The V and J ends lost 7 bases and 4 bases respectively, with 19 bases between them. The CDR3 sequence: CASIKSSLVSTEAFF. CDR3 nucleotides: TGTGCCAGCATCAAATCCAGTCTGGTTAGCACTGAAGCTTTCTTT.

This clonotype was seen a handful of times. The chain carries TRBV20-1 and TRBJ1-2; no reliable D call. Germline V gene data show CDR1 as DFQATT and CDR2 as SNEGSKA (reference sequence). The CDR3 contains 12 residues. V lost 0 bases to trimming and J lost 5 bases, with 7 bases between them. CDR3 bases: TGCAGTGCTAGAGATCTGGCTTATGGCTACACCTTC. This gives the protein CSARDLAYGYTF.

The chain combines TRBV6-1 with TRBJ1-5; D gene ambiguous. Germline values: CDR1 MNHNS, CDR2 SASEGT. V lost 7 bases and J 1 base, leaving 11 bases between the germline ends. The CDR3 has 14 amino acids. The CDR3 DNA reads TGTGCCAGCAACCGGCGAGAGAGCAATCAGCCCCAGCATTTT. It encodes CASNRRESNQPQHF.

J is TRBJ2-7 and V is TRBV6-5, with 14 bases matching TRBD2. From germline, CDR1 is MNHEY and CDR2 SVGAGI. The CDR3 extends over 16 amino acids. V was clipped by 6 bases and J by 2 bases; unmatched bases: 6. As DNA, the CDR3 is TGTGCCAGCAGGGGACTGGGACTAGCGGGGGCCTACGAGCAGTACGTC. Translated: CASRGLGLAGAYEQYV.

J is TRBJ1-1 and V is TRBV12-3 or TRBV12-4; D is perhaps TRBD1 (5 bases). This CDR3 spans 13 amino acids. Trimming took 5 bases from V and 9 from J, leaving 16 bases between them. The CDR3 is CASSRRGSSKAFF. CDR3 nucleotides: TGTGCCAGCAGTCGCCGGGGCTCGTCCAAAGCTTTCTTT.

This clonotype was observed a handful of times. The rearrangement uses TRBV5-5 and TRBJ1-2; 12 nucleotides align to TRBD1. The ends lost 4 bases at V and 3 bases at J; junction bases unmatched: 7. Germline CDR1 reads SGHKS; CDR2 reads YYEKEE (reference sequence). The CDR3 has 16 amino acids. Written as DNA, the CDR3 is TGTGCCAGCAGCGAGCCGGGACAGGGGGCTTACTATGGCTACACCTTC. This codes for CASSEPGQGAYYGYTF.

This chain connects TRBV6-5 to TRBJ1-2, with D possibly TRBD1 on 6 matching bases. Trimming pared 0 bases from V and 8 bases from J, leaving 16 bases between. This CDR3 has 15 amino acids. Germline-derived CDR1 and CDR2 are MNHEY and SVGAGI. CDR3 sequence (DNA): TGTGCCAGCAGTTACTCGATCGTCGAGGGGGGCGGCTACACCTTC. Amino acid sequence: CASSYSIVEGGGYTF.

This clonotype appeared a single time. The chain employs TRBV11-1 and TRBJ2-3; 14 bases are shared with TRBD2. The J segment lost 0 bases and the V segment lost 5 bases, leaving 7 bases of the junction unmatched. This CDR3 contains 18 residues. CDR1 SGHAT and CDR2 FQDESV come from the germline V gene (reference sequence). Here the CDR3 DNA reads TGTGCCAGCAGCCTGGGGACTAGCGGGAGTTCTAGCACAGATACGCAGTATTTT. Its translation is CASSLGTSGSSSTDTQYF.

The rearrangement links TRBV6-2 or TRBV6-3 to TRBJ1-2; no definite D call. The germline gives CDR1 MNHEY, CDR2 SVGEGT. Trimming shortened V by 0 bases and J by 5 bases, and 13 bases separated the two germline ends. The CDR3 is made up of 15 amino acids. The CDR3 loop is CASSYSPMTSYGYTF. The DNA for the CDR3 is TGTGCCAGCAGTTACTCTCCTATGACCTCTTATGGCTACACCTTC.

The V call is TRBV5-1, the J call TRBJ2-3, with D perhaps TRBD1 or TRBD2 (6 bases each). The length of the CDR3 is 16 residues. CDR1 is SGHRS and CDR2 is YFSETQ in the germline V gene. V lost 0 bases and J 0 bases, leaving 11 bases between the germline ends. For the CDR3, the DNA is TGCGCCAGCAGCTTGGTATCGGGGGCAAGCACAGATACGCAGTATTTT. This sequence encodes CASSLVSGASTDTQYF.

The chain combines TRBV6-1 with TRBJ1-1, with D perhaps matching TRBD1 (5 bases). With 8 bases removed from V and 1 base from J, the gap between germline ends came to 14 bases. The CDR3 has 14 amino acids. Germline assignment: CDR1 MNHNS and CDR2 SASEGT. CDR3 DNA: TGTGCCAGCGGGGACCTCAGGAAGAACACTGAAGCTTTCTTT. Its protein product is CASGDLRKNTEAFF.

This chain joins TRBV7-2 and TRBJ2-3; weak D call: TRBD1 (6 bases). V shed 5 bases and J shed 7 bases, with 13 bases lying between them. Germline V CDR1 and CDR2: SGHTA, FQGNSA. The CDR3 length is 13 residues. In nucleotides, the CDR3 is TGTGCCAGCAGCATGACGGACAGCTATACGCAGTATTTT. As protein: CASSMTDSYTQYF.

This sequence joins TRBV2 and TRBJ1-1; TRBD1 aligns across 7 bases. This CDR3 is 14 amino acids long. The trim removed 6 bases at V and 4 bases at J, leaving 8 bases unmatched. Germline values: CDR1 SNHLY, CDR2 FYNNEI. CDR3: CASRTKGARTEAFF. The CDR3 nucleotides are TGTGCCAGCAGGACAAAGGGGGCGCGCACTGAAGCTTTCTTT. The full variable domain, rest sourced from reference TRBV2 and TRBJ1-1, is EPEVTQTPSHQVTQMGQEVILRCVPISNHLYFYWYRQILGQKVEFLVSFYNNEISEKSEIFDDQFSVERPDGSNFTLKIRSTKLEDSAMYFCASRTKGARTEAFFGQGTRLTVV.

The sample holds a few counts of this clonotype. The chain is built from TRBV28 and TRBJ2-7, with TRBD1 as a possible D gene (5 bases). The CDR3 loop spans 11 amino acids. Germline V CDR1 and CDR2: MDHEN, SYDVKM. Trimming took off 5 bases at V and 6 bases at J, with 8 bases between the two ends. The CDR3 nucleotides read TGTGCCAGCAGTAGACAGTTCGAGCAGTACTTC. As protein: CASSRQFEQYF.

This rearrangement joins TRBV19 to TRBJ2-3; weak D call: TRBD1 (5 bases). V was cut by 3 bases and J by 2 bases, with 12 bases left in between. Looked up from germline, CDR1 is LNHDA and CDR2 is SQIVND (reference sequence). This CDR3 contains 15 residues. CDR3 nucleotide sequence: TGTGCCAGTAGTATGAGGCAGGGTCCCACAGATACGCAGTATTTT. It is translated as CASSMRQGPTDTQYF.

The rearrangement links TRBV13 to TRBJ2-1; D unclear. The CDR3 is made up of 14 amino acids. CDR1 PRHDT and CDR2 FYEKMQ come from the germline V gene (reference sequence). The V and J ends lost 6 bases and 5 bases respectively, with 14 bases between them. The CDR3 reads CASSQFTVDNEQFF. The CDR3 region has the DNA TGTGCCAGCAGTCAGTTCACTGTGGACAATGAGCAGTTCTTC.

This clonotype has a handful of counts. V gene TRBV10-3 combines with J gene TRBJ2-5; 7 nucleotides line up with TRBD2. Trimming at V came to 6 bases and at J to 4 bases, leaving 5 bases not matched to a gene. The V gene's germline CDR1 is ENHRY and CDR2 SYGVKD. The CDR3 runs to 13 residues. CDR3 residues: CAISGTNRETQYF. CDR3 nucleotide sequence: TGTGCCATCAGCGGGACTAATAGAGAGACCCAGTACTTC.

The chain is built from TRBV24-1 and TRBJ1-1, with D possibly being TRBD1 (5 bases). V was shortened by 4 bases and J by 5 bases, with 10 bases between the two germline ends. Looked up from germline, CDR1 is KGHDR and CDR2 is SFDVKD. The CDR3 extends over 13 amino acids. The DNA of the CDR3 is TGTGCCACCAGTGAAGAGGGGAGAACTGAAGCTTTCTTT. Translating gives CATSEEGRTEAFF.

The rearrangement joins TRBV2 to TRBJ2-4, with D possibly TRBD1 on 6 matching bases. Germline values: CDR1 SNHLY, CDR2 FYNNEI. This CDR3 contains 15 residues. Trimming pared 5 bases from V and 0 bases from J, leaving 11 bases between. CDR3 sequence reads: CASSTGILAKNIQYF. Here the CDR3 DNA reads TGTGCCAGCAGTACAGGGATCCTAGCCAAAAACATTCAGTACTTC.

This clonotype was seen a handful of times. J is TRBJ1-2 and V is TRBV29-1; D perhaps matches TRBD1 (5 bases). With 4 bases removed from V and 6 bases from J, the gap between germline ends came to 15 bases. The CDR3 is 13 residues long. Germline V lookup: CDR1 SQVTM, CDR2 ANQGSEA. The CDR3 region has the DNA TGCAGCGTTGCATTAGGGACGGGGAATGGCTACACCTTC. It translates to CSVALGTGNGYTF.

CDR3 amino acids: CASSLALGSLARMSITNYGYTF. CDR3 bases: TGTGCCAGCAGTTTAGCGCTTGGGTCCCTTGCGCGTATGTCAATAACCAACTATGGCTACACCTTC. This chain connects TRBV12-3 or TRBV12-4 to TRBJ1-2; D is uncertain. V gave up 0 bases and J gave up 2 bases, with 31 bases separating them. This CDR3 spans 22 amino acids.